Listed below are T cell receptor beta chains from one sample, sequenced in a study of CD8+CD57+ T cells in acquired aplastic anemia. TCRdb reanalysed the reads using MiXCR and keeps one entry per CDR3 protein. The sample has under 200,000 distinct CDR3 sequences, approximately 48% seen once. Sequenced material: sorted CD4+, CD8+, or CD8+CD57+ T cells (not recorded which) from PBMCs. These receptors came from a human donor with aplastic anemia. Both conserved end residues are part of each CDR3. The D gene is left open where the match is weak. A row's size may be missing; if present it is once, few, many or a size class.

d_call clone_size j_call v_call cdr3_nt cdr3_aa
. . TRBJ2-1 TRBV15 TGTGCCACCAGCAGAGTAAGGGCTGGGGGGTACAATGAGCAGTTCTTC CATSRVRAGGYNEQFF
. once TRBJ1-2 TRBV6-1 TGTGCCAGCAGTAAGGATACAGCTAACTATGGCTACACCTTC CASSKDTANYGYTF
. . TRBJ1-6 TRBV10-3 TGTGCCAGCAGAGCAGGGGTTGACTATAATTCACCCCTCCACTTT CASRAGVDYNSPLHF
TRBD2 . TRBJ2-7 TRBV19 TGTGCCAGTAGTCCCCGGACTAGCGCCAGCTCCTACGAGCAGTACTTC CASSPRTSASSYEQYF
. . TRBJ1-5 TRBV7-8 TGTGCCAGCAGCTTATTGCCAAGCAATCAGCCCCAGCATTTT CASSLLPSNQPQHF
TRBD1 many TRBJ2-1 TRBV24-1 TGTGCCACCAGTGATTTAAGGGGACAGGGAATGAGGAATGAGCAGTTCTTC CATSDLRGQGMRNEQFF
. many TRBJ2-1 TRBV20-1 TGCGGTGCTAGAGATAGCCTAAAAATCTACAATGAGCAGTTCTTC CGARDSLKIYNEQFF
. . TRBJ1-1 TRBV20-1 TGCAGTGCCCATGGGCTCAGGGAGACTGAAGCTTTCTTT CSAHGLRETEAFF
. . TRBJ2-7 TRBV7-6 TGTGCCAGCAGCCAAGATCTCGAGGGCGAGCAGTACTTC CASSQDLEGEQYF
TRBD2 . TRBJ2-3 TRBV6-4 TGTGCCAGCAGTGACGTAGCTAGCGGGGGCACAGATACGCAGTATTTT CASSDVASGGTDTQYF
. many TRBJ2-2 TRBV12-3/TRBV12-4 TGTGCCAGCAGTCTTAACAAAGCGGTGGGCGGGGAGCTGTTTTTT CASSLNKAVGGELFF
. . TRBJ1-1 TRBV12-3/TRBV12-4 TGTGCCAGCAGTTTATACATCGGTCGAGGGGCCGGCACTGAAGCTTTCTTT CASSLYIGRGAGTEAFF
. . TRBJ1-1 TRBV10-2 TGCACCAGCAATCAGGGGAGCACTGAAGCTTTCTTT CTSNQGSTEAFF
. . TRBJ2-7 TRBV19 TGTGCCAGTAAAAACTTAACAGGGCCAGGGTCCTACGAGCAGTACTTC CASKNLTGPGSYEQYF
. . TRBJ1-6 TRBV7-9 TGTGCCAGCAGCTGGCGGGATTCACCCCTCCACTTT CASSWRDSPLHF
. . TRBJ1-2 TRBV20-1 TGCAGTGCTAGAGATTCATCGACAAACTATGGCTACACCTTC CSARDSSTNYGYTF
. many TRBJ2-7 TRBV7-9 TGTGCCAGCAGCCCCGGGACCTACGAGCAGTACTTC CASSPGTYEQYF
. . TRBJ2-1 TRBV20-1 TGCAGTGCTATCGTTGGATCCTACAATGAGCAGTTCTTC CSAIVGSYNEQFF
. few TRBJ1-5 TRBV24-1 TGTGCCACCAGCCTTACTGGGGATCAGCCCCAGCATTTT CATSLTGDQPQHF
. many TRBJ2-3 TRBV19 TGTGCCAGTAGTCCCGCAGTTAGCACAGATACGCAGTATTTT CASSPAVSTDTQYF
. many TRBJ2-1 TRBV13 TGTGCCAGCAGCTTATACGGGCCGGGCAATGAGCAGTTCTTC CASSLYGPGNEQFF
. . TRBJ2-1 TRBV10-3 TGTGCCATCAGTGAGCGTCAACCTTACAATGAGCAGTTCTTC CAISERQPYNEQFF
TRBD1 many TRBJ1-2 TRBV19 TGTGCCAGTAGTATGGACAGGGGGTCTAACTATGGCTACACCTTC CASSMDRGSNYGYTF
. . TRBJ2-7 TRBV20-1 TGCAGTGCTAGTCCCGATAGCTCCTACGAGCAGTACTTC CSASPDSSYEQYF
TRBD2 . TRBJ2-7 TRBV10-2 TGCGCCAGCAGTGCCTACGGGAGGGCCCAGTACGAGCAGTACTTC CASSAYGRAQYEQYF
. many TRBJ1-5 TRBV6-1 TGTGCCAGCAATGACGGTTCGGGTAATCAGCCCCAGCATTTT CASNDGSGNQPQHF
TRBD1 once TRBJ1-1 TRBV9 TGTGCCAGCAGCGTAGATGGACAGGGAAAGCTGCGGGCTTTCTTT CASSVDGQGKLRAFF
. many TRBJ2-5 TRBV7-2 TGTGCCAGCAGCTCTTTCCCGGGGGAGACCCAGTACTTC CASSSFPGETQYF
TRBD2 once TRBJ2-5 TRBV29-1 TGCAGCGTTCCTCCTAGCGGGAGTTTCAAGACCCAGTACTTC CSVPPSGSFKTQYF
. few TRBJ2-3 TRBV5-1 TGCGCCAGCAGTACCGGGCGGAGAGGAACGGATACGCAGTATTTT CASSTGRRGTDTQYF
TRBD1 many TRBJ1-2 TRBV7-2 TGTGCCAGCAGCTTCGGACAGGGAGTAGATGGCTACACCTTC CASSFGQGVDGYTF
. many TRBJ2-7 TRBV6-1 TGTGCCAGCAGTGAAGCGCGGGTGTACGAGCAGTACTTC CASSEARVYEQYF
TRBD2 . TRBJ2-7 TRBV4-2 TGTGCCAGCAGCCAAGAAGAACTAGCGGGGGGGCCCGACGAGCAGTACTTC CASSQEELAGGPDEQYF
. . TRBJ1-2 TRBV7-9 TGTGCCAGCAGCACGGTCTCTTGGACAGACTATGGCTACACCTTC CASSTVSWTDYGYTF
TRBD1 many TRBJ1-2 TRBV5-6 TGTGCCAGCACTCCAAACACAGGGGGCTCCTATGGCTACACCTTC CASTPNTGGSYGYTF
TRBD2 many TRBJ2-1 TRBV9 TGTGCCAGCAGCGCATTGCTAGCGGGGGGAAACAATGAGCAGTTCTTC CASSALLAGGNNEQFF
TRBD2 many TRBJ2-3 TRBV7-9 TGTGCCAGCAGCTTATATGGGACGGGGGGGAATCATACGCAGTATTTT CASSLYGTGGNHTQYF
TRBD1 . TRBJ1-4 TRBV10-3 TGTGCCAGCAGTGAAGGAGGGGGCCTAGAAAAACTGTTTTTT CASSEGGGLEKLFF
TRBD2 few TRBJ2-2 TRBV6-2/TRBV6-3 TGTGCCAGCAGTTACCCCCTCGCTGGTCTGCGGCGGGGGGGCAGCACCGGGGAGCTGTTTTTT CASSYPLAGLRRGGSTGELFF
. many TRBJ2-2 TRBV4-2 TGTGCCAGCAGCCCCACAGGGCTGGGGCCTCTCGGCACCGGGGAGCTGTTTTTT CASSPTGLGPLGTGELFF
TRBD1 many TRBJ2-5 TRBV5-1 TGCGCCAGCAGCTGGGGGACAGGGGAAGAGACCCAGTACTTC CASSWGTGEETQYF
. many TRBJ2-5 TRBV5-1 TGCGCCAGCAGCTTGGCCCCGGGGACTCAAGAGACCCAGTACTTC CASSLAPGTQETQYF